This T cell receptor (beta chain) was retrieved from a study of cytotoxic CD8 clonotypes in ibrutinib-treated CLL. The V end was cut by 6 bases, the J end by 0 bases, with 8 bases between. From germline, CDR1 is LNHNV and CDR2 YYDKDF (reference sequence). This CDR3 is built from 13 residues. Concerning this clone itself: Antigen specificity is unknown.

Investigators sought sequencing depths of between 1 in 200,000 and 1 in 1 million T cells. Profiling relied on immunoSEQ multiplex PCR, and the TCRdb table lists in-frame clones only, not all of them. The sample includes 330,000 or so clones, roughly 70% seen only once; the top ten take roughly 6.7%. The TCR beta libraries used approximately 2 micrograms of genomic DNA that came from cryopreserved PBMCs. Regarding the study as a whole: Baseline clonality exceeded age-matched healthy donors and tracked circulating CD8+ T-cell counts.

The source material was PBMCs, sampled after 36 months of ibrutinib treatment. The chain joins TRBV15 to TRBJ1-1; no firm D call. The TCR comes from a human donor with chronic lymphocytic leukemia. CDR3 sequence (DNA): TGTGCCACCAGTCTATGGGTGAACACTGAAGCTTTCTTT. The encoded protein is CATSLWVNTEAFF.